This TCR beta chain originates from a study of shared clonotypes between healthy human individuals. General observations from the study: Represented diversity, genetic and exposure-history alike, was limited by few donors.

CD45RO-negative, CCR7-positively selected cells formed the naive CD8 fraction, excluding terminally differentiated effector memory CD45RA+ cells. Worth noting for this clone: Its antigen is unknown.

Data came from immunoSEQ multiplex PCR; TCRdb stores just in-frame clones and leaves some out. The sample lists around 2,100,000 clones, approximately 94% seen once, with under 1.5% in the top ten. The source is a man younger than 30 in good health. The sequenced sample was naive CD8+ T cells sorted from blood.

CDR3 DNA: TGTGCCAGCAGTTTATTATCGGGACAGGGGACGGGTGAAAAACTGTTTTTT. The encoded protein is CASSLLSGQGTGEKLFF. The gene calls are TRBV27 and TRBJ1-4, with TRBD1 identical over 10 bases. This CDR3 has 17 amino acids. V lost 1 base to trimming and J lost 7 bases; unmatched junction nucleotides: 9. Germline V lookup: CDR1 MNHEY, CDR2 SMNVEV (reference sequence).